A single sample is the source of the 21 T cell receptor beta chains below, sequenced in a study of cytomegalovirus exposure and HLA in healthy donors. PCR used 60 Vbeta primers and 13 Jbeta primers. Clones were read by immunoSEQ multiplex PCR, and TCRdb kept only the in-frame ones, dropping some. The repertoire includes about 140,000 clones, roughly 80% of them detected once, and 3.5% to 5% sits in the top ten. Material: PBMCs. The receptor set was obtained from a middle-aged man in good health and CMV-seropositive.

J is TRBJ2-3 and V is TRBV10-1, with 8 bases aligning to TRBD1. Trimming took 4 bases from V and 6 from J; bases not matched to a gene: 9. This CDR3 has 15 amino acids. The V gene's germline CDR1 is WNHNN and CDR2 SYGVQD (reference sequence). The CDR3 protein is CASSGRTGGWDTQYF. DNA for the CDR3: TGCGCCAGCAGTGGCCGCACAGGGGGTTGGGATACGCAGTATTTT.

The sample holds a few counts of this clone. The V and J genes are TRBV9 and TRBJ2-3; 11 nucleotides align to TRBD2. The CDR3 has 15 amino acids. J lost 5 bases, V lost 2 bases, and 4 bases had no gene match. Per germline, CDR1 SGDLS and CDR2 YYNGEE. Written as DNA, the CDR3 is TGTGCCAGCAGCGTTAGCGGGAGGGCCGTAGATACGCAGTATTTT. It encodes CASSVSGRAVDTQYF.

CDR3 sequence (DNA): TGCGCCAGCAGCTTGACACTAGATGGCAACAATGAGCAGTTCTTC. Protein product: CASSLTLDGNNEQFF. The gene calls are TRBV5-1 and TRBJ2-1, with D perhaps matching TRBD2 (5 bases). Germline V gives CDR1 SGHRS, CDR2 YFSETQ. V was trimmed by 1 base and J by 5 bases, leaving 13 bases between them. This CDR3 region has 15 residues.

The chain uses TRBV7-2 and TRBJ1-1, with 7 bases that match TRBD1. The V and J ends lost 5 bases and 1 base, in that order; junction bases with no gene match: 4. The CDR3 loop spans 14 amino acids. Germline assignment: CDR1 SGHTA and CDR2 FQGNSA. The DNA of the CDR3 is TGTGCCAGCAGCCCGGACAGGCGGAACACTGAAGCTTTCTTT. Amino acid sequence: CASSPDRRNTEAFF.

This clone was recorded once. The chain joins TRBV7-6 to TRBJ2-2; D is unresolved. V was cut by 1 base and J by 1 base, with 4 bases left in between. Germline V gene sequence: CDR1 SGHVS, CDR2 FNYEAQ. The CDR3 runs 14 residues. The CDR3 DNA sequence: TGTGCCAGCAGCTTAGTACAGAACACCGGGGAGCTGTTTTTT. This gives the protein CASSLVQNTGELFF.

The chain recombines TRBV6-5 with TRBJ1-1; 8 positions agree with TRBD1. This CDR3 is built from 15 residues. V shed 6 bases and J 1 base; nucleotides not matched to a gene: 7. Germline-derived CDR1 and CDR2 are MNHEY and SVGAGI. The CDR3 here is CASSDPGTGNTEAFF. The CDR3, as DNA: TGTGCCAGCAGCGATCCTGGGACAGGGAACACTGAAGCTTTCTTT.

The chain has TRBV9 and TRBJ1-6; TRBD1 aligns across 9 bases. The CDR3 spans 16 residues. CDR1 SGDLS and CDR2 YYNGEE come from the germline V gene. J lost 11 bases, V lost 3 bases, and 12 bases had no gene match. The CDR3 coding sequence is TGTGCCAGCAGCGCCACCGACAGGGGGATAGGGGCACCCCTCCACTTT. This translates into CASSATDRGIGAPLHF.

This clone was picked up one time. The chain joins TRBV5-1 to TRBJ2-7, with 11 bases that match TRBD1. Germline V gene lookup returns CDR1 SGHRS and CDR2 YFSETQ. V gave up 4 bases and J gave up 3 bases; unmatched junction bases: 9. The CDR3 is made up of 16 amino acids. The CDR3 bases are TGCGCCAGCAGCCCAGCTTGGACAGGGGGCGTCTACGAGCAGTACTTC. This codes for CASSPAWTGGVYEQYF.

This clone was observed a few times. The rearrangement joins TRBV7-2 to TRBJ2-7; D gene uncertain. This CDR3 has 14 amino acids. Germline lookup yields CDR1 SGHTA and CDR2 FQGNSA. Trimming took 3 bases from V and 2 from J, leaving 11 bases between them. The CDR3 nucleotides are TGTGCCAGCAGCTTTCGTCACTTGACCTACGAGCAGTACTTC. It is translated as CASSFRHLTYEQYF.

The V and J genes are TRBV9 and TRBJ2-7; D is unclear. Trimming left V 4 bases short and J 4 bases short, with 12 bases between. CDR3 length: 13 residues. Germline CDR1 is SGDLS and CDR2 is YYNGEE. This CDR3 reads CASSSPPAYEQYF. DNA of the CDR3: TGTGCCAGCAGCTCTCCCCCCGCGTACGAGCAGTACTTC.

This sequence joins TRBV9 and TRBJ2-7; TRBD2 agrees at 7 bases. Looked up from germline, CDR1 is SGDLS and CDR2 is YYNGEE. There are 14 residues in the CDR3. Unmatched junction bases numbered 7, after V lost 2 bases and J lost 5 bases. This CDR3 is CASSVGGSFDEQYF. CDR3 DNA: TGTGCCAGCAGCGTTGGCGGGAGCTTCGACGAGCAGTACTTC.

This chain joins TRBV19 and TRBJ2-5; D might be TRBD2 (7 bases). Trimming pared 2 bases from V and 5 bases from J, leaving 24 bases between. CDR3 size: 18 residues. Per the germline V gene, CDR1 is LNHDA and CDR2 is SQIVND (reference sequence). The CDR3 here is CASSIRGGGTLSRETQYF. CDR3 bases: TGTGCCAGTAGTATACGAGGGGGGGGCACCCTCTCCCGCGAGACCCAGTACTTC.

The table lists this clone with a few counts. The J gene is TRBJ1-3, the V gene TRBV7-2; no definite D call. This CDR3 spans 15 amino acids. Germline assignment: CDR1 SGHTA and CDR2 FQGNSA. Trimming removed 2 bases from V and 2 bases from J, with 10 bases in between. CDR3 nucleotide sequence: TGTGCCAGCAGCTTACTGGGAGCCACTGGAAACACCATATATTTT. It specifies CASSLLGATGNTIYF.

The V and J genes are TRBV19 and TRBJ1-2; TRBD1 matches at 11 bases. Looked up from germline, CDR1 is LNHDA and CDR2 is SQIVND (reference sequence). The CDR3 consists of 15 residues. After removal of 7 bases from V and 7 bases from J, the junction contained 11 bases not matched to a gene. The CDR3 nucleotides are TGTGCCAGTACTCTTCCGGGACAGGGGGTTCTTGGCTACACCTTC. This translates into CASTLPGQGVLGYTF.

The CDR3: CASSQDSLGVNTEAFF. CDR3 nucleotides: TGCGCCAGCAGCCAAGACTCCCTGGGAGTGAACACTGAAGCTTTCTTT. The rearrangement uses TRBV4-1 and TRBJ1-1; D gene ambiguous. Trimming cost V 0 bases and J 0 bases, with 11 bases left between them. Germline lookup yields CDR1 MGHRA and CDR2 YSYEKL. The CDR3 is 16 amino acids.

The CDR3 here is CASNPPGEETQYF. The DNA of the CDR3 is TGTGCCAGCAACCCGCCCGGAGAAGAGACCCAGTACTTC. V and J are TRBV7-9 and TRBJ2-5; no definite D call. The CDR3 has 13 amino acids. The V gene lost 7 bases and the J gene lost 3 bases, with 12 bases spanning the gap. Germline assignment: CDR1 SEHNR and CDR2 FQNEAQ (reference sequence).

There are a few counts of this clone. This rearrangement joins TRBV5-1 to TRBJ1-1, with 7 bases that match TRBD1. CDR1 and CDR2 (germline): SGHRS, YFSETQ. The CDR3 totals 15 residues. The V and J ends lost 0 bases and 7 bases, in that order; junction bases with no gene match: 9. CDR3 sequence: CASSLETGPQGEAFF. Written as DNA, the CDR3 is TGCGCCAGCAGCTTGGAGACAGGGCCCCAAGGTGAAGCTTTCTTT.

The rearrangement links TRBV6-4 to TRBJ2-1; 7 nucleotides line up with TRBD2. Germline-derived CDR1 and CDR2 are MRHNA and SNTAGT. The V and J ends lost 2 bases and 0 bases, in that order; junction bases with no gene match: 1. The length of the CDR3 is 15 residues. CDR3 nucleotides: TGTGCCAGCAGTGACGGACTAGGCTCCTACAATGAGCAGTTCTTC. It translates to CASSDGLGSYNEQFF.

The rearrangement uses TRBV29-1 and TRBJ1-2; D ambiguous. Germline values: CDR1 SQVTM, CDR2 ANQGSEA. V was clipped by 7 bases and J by 0 bases, with 12 bases between them. The CDR3 covers 13 residues. The CDR3 protein is CSAKQKPNYGYTF. As DNA, the CDR3 is TGCAGCGCAAAACAGAAACCTAACTATGGCTACACCTTC.

The chain carries TRBV2 and TRBJ2-7; 7 positions agree with TRBD1. Germline V gene data show CDR1 as SNHLY and CDR2 as FYNNEI. This CDR3 is 13 amino acids long. The V gene end was trimmed by 7 bases and the J gene end by 2 bases; junction bases not matched to a gene: 5. The CDR3 is CASTGTATYEQYF. For the CDR3, the DNA is TGTGCCAGCACCGGGACAGCGACCTACGAGCAGTACTTC.

This sequence joins TRBV25-1 and TRBJ2-7; perhaps TRBD1 as D (6 bases). Trimming removed 3 bases at V and 9 bases at J, with 12 bases between. Germline values: CDR1 MGHDK, CDR2 SYGVNS. The CDR3 totals 12 residues. This chain's CDR3 is CASSDPDRLQYF. CDR3 DNA sequence: TGTGCCAGCAGTGACCCGGACAGATTGCAGTACTTC.